The rows below give T cell receptor beta chains drawn from one sample of a study of blood T cell repertoires in COVID-19. Here immunoSEQ multiplex PCR was the method, and the copy in TCRdb shows in-frame clones only, minus some. The sample carries some 270,000 clones, approximately 90% recorded once. The sequenced sample consisted of PBMCs or T cells enriched from blood (not recorded which). These receptors were taken from a woman younger than 45 with acute COVID-19. The CDR3 runs from the conserved cysteine through the conserved F or W. Fields, in order: clone size, V gene, D gene, J gene, CDR3 protein, CDR3 DNA. The D gene is left open where the match is weak. Size tells how often a clone was seen (once, few, many) or the class of an expanded clone, and some rows leave it out.

>NA|TRBV30|TRBD2|TRBJ2-5
CAWRGTNGGQETQYF
TGTGCCTGGCGAGGGACGAACGGGGGGCAAGAGACCCAGTACTTC
>NA|TRBV19|TRBD2|TRBJ2-1
CASSTPGLVGGEQFF
TGTGCCAGTAGTACACCGGGACTAGTTGGTGGTGAGCAGTTCTTC
>NA|TRBV3-1/TRBV3-2|NA|TRBJ1-2
CASSQVGGYGYTF
TGTGCCAGCAGCCAAGTCGGAGGCTATGGCTACACCTTC
>few|TRBV4-1|NA|TRBJ2-4
CASSQALQGTKNIQYF
TGCGCCAGCAGCCAGGCCCTCCAGGGTACCAAAAACATTCAGTACTTC
>NA|TRBV28|TRBD1|TRBJ2-3
CACKGASTSEDTQYF
TGTGCCTGTAAGGGGGCTTCCACGTCTGAAGATACGCAGTATTTT
>NA|TRBV5-1|TRBD2|TRBJ2-1
CASSLAGAGENEQFF
TGCGCCAGCAGCTTGGCAGGAGCGGGAGAGAATGAGCAGTTCTTC
>few|TRBV4-2|TRBD1|TRBJ1-4
CASSLGTGYEKLFF
TGTGCCAGCAGCCTCGGGACAGGGTATGAAAAACTGTTTTTT
>NA|TRBV13|NA|TRBJ1-5
CASSLGFQVNQPQHF
TGTGCCAGCAGCTTAGGCTTCCAGGTCAATCAGCCCCAGCATTTT
>NA|TRBV4-2|NA|TRBJ1-1
CASSQGATALAEAFF
TGTGCCAGCAGCCAAGGGGCCACTGCGTTGGCTGAAGCTTTCTTT
>NA|TRBV4-3|TRBD2|TRBJ2-7
CASSQDLATSGRGEQYF
TGCGCCAGCAGCCAAGATCTAGCGACTAGCGGGAGAGGCGAGCAGTACTTC
>once|TRBV28|NA|TRBJ2-2
CASSWVNLTRNTGELFF
TGTGCCAGCAGTTGGGTAAATTTGACTAGGAACACCGGGGAGCTGTTTTTT
>NA|TRBV11-2|NA|TRBJ2-3
CASSLVAYTDTQYF
TGTGCCAGCAGCTTAGTGGCTTACACAGATACGCAGTATTTT
>NA|TRBV11-3|TRBD1|TRBJ1-2
CASSWGQIYGYTF
TGTGCCAGCAGCTGGGGACAGATCTATGGCTACACCTTC
>NA|TRBV4-3|TRBD1|TRBJ2-2
CASSQDLGTGDIGELFF
TGCGCCAGCAGCCAAGATCTCGGGACAGGGGATATCGGGGAGCTGTTTTTT
>NA|TRBV27|TRBD1|TRBJ2-2
CASSLGQGVPPNTGELFF
TGTGCCAGCAGTTTAGGACAGGGCGTTCCACCAAACACCGGGGAGCTGTTTTTT
>NA|TRBV5-5|NA|TRBJ2-1
CASTLPRGVAYNEQFF
TGTGCCAGCACCCTCCCCCGGGGAGTGGCCTACAATGAGCAGTTCTTC
>NA|TRBV5-1|TRBD2|TRBJ2-1
CASSYPREGNEQFF
TGCGCCAGCAGCTATCCGCGGGAGGGCAATGAGCAGTTCTTC
>NA|TRBV28|NA|TRBJ2-3
CASSLYVAGTQYF
TGTGCCAGCAGTTTATACGTTGCGGGTACGCAGTATTTT
>NA|TRBV29-1|NA|TRBJ1-2
CSVVPISNYGYTF
TGCAGCGTTGTTCCAATTTCTAACTATGGCTACACCTTC
>NA|TRBV2|NA|TRBJ2-7
CASSGQISYEQYF
TGTGCCAGCAGTGGACAGATCTCCTACGAGCAGTACTTC
>NA|TRBV28|NA|TRBJ2-7
CASSRTEPYEQYF
TGTGCCAGCAGTCGGACAGAGCCCTACGAGCAGTACTTC
>NA|TRBV19|TRBD1|TRBJ2-7
CASSMGDRGLHEQYF
TGTGCCAGTAGTATGGGGGACAGGGGATTGCACGAGCAGTACTTC
>NA|TRBV18|NA|TRBJ1-1
CASSELTMNTEAFF
TGTGCCAGCTCTGAATTGACTATGAACACTGAAGCTTTCTTT
>NA|TRBV24-1|NA|TRBJ1-5
CATEESSNQPQHF
TGTGCCACAGAGGAATCTAGCAATCAGCCCCAGCATTTT
>NA|TRBV7-8|NA|TRBJ2-7
CASSFLGQDSSYEQYF
TGTGCCAGCAGCTTTTTAGGGCAGGACAGCTCCTACGAGCAGTACTTC
>NA|TRBV11-3|NA|TRBJ2-3
CASSLGRGADTQYF
TGTGCCAGCAGCTTAGGCAGGGGGGCAGATACGCAGTATTTT
>few|TRBV6-5|NA|TRBJ1-5
CASKFQGEREPQHF
TGTGCCAGCAAGTTCCAAGGGGAAAGGGAGCCCCAGCATTTT
>NA|TRBV28|NA|TRBJ1-1
CASNAVGSTEAFF
TGTGCCAGCAATGCGGTAGGGAGCACTGAAGCTTTCTTT
>once|TRBV7-6|NA|TRBJ2-7
CASTPAGAGEQYF
TGTGCCAGCACCCCTGCCGGGGCGGGAGAGCAGTACTTC
>once|TRBV29-1|NA|TRBJ2-3
CSVGHQRSRTDTQYF
TGCAGCGTTGGCCACCAGCGGTCCCGCACAGATACGCAGTATTTT
>NA|TRBV27|TRBD1|TRBJ1-3
CASSLQGAKGNTIYF
TGTGCCAGCAGTTTACAGGGGGCGAAAGGAAACACCATATATTTT
>NA|TRBV3-1/TRBV3-2|NA|TRBJ2-7
CASSPRIGGPYEQYF
TGTGCCAGCAGCCCGCGAATAGGAGGGCCCTACGAGCAGTACTTC
>once|TRBV4-3|TRBD1|TRBJ2-3
CASSPRPRGQTSTDTQYF
TGCGCCAGCAGCCCCCGACCCCGGGGACAGACGAGCACAGATACGCAGTATTTT
>NA|TRBV27|NA|TRBJ2-3
CASSIMSPQDTQYF
TGTGCCAGCAGTATTATGTCCCCTCAGGATACGCAGTATTTT
>NA|TRBV15|NA|TRBJ2-1
CATSRELQGTEQFF
TGTGCCACCAGCAGAGAGCTACAGGGCACTGAGCAGTTCTTC
>NA|TRBV18|NA|TRBJ1-3
CASLQTREHSGNTIYF
TGTGCCAGCCTCCAGACACGGGAGCACTCTGGAAACACCATATATTTT
>NA|TRBV27|TRBD1|TRBJ1-2
CASRPGTAYGYTF
TGTGCCAGCAGACCTGGGACAGCCTATGGCTACACCTTC
>NA|TRBV24-1|NA|TRBJ1-4
CATSDRGSTNEKLFF
TGTGCCACCAGTGATAGGGGGTCAACTAATGAAAAACTGTTTTTT
>NA|TRBV18|NA|TRBJ1-5
CASSPPGYSNQPQHF
TGTGCCAGCTCACCACCCGGGTATAGCAATCAGCCCCAGCATTTT
>NA|TRBV9|TRBD1|TRBJ2-5
CASSPDEGAEETQYF
TGTGCCAGCAGCCCTGACGAGGGGGCGGAAGAGACCCAGTACTTC
>NA|TRBV7-2|NA|TRBJ1-5
CASSLEIQGSQPQHF
TGTGCCAGCAGCTTAGAAATCCAGGGAAGTCAGCCCCAGCATTTT
>NA|TRBV4-3|NA|TRBJ1-2
CASSRGDGQLNYGYTF
TGCGCCAGCAGCCGAGGAGATGGCCAGCTTAACTATGGCTACACCTTC
>NA|TRBV10-3|TRBD1|TRBJ2-2
CAISEQQGADGELFF
TGTGCCATCAGTGAGCAGCAGGGGGCGGACGGGGAGCTGTTTTTT
>once|TRBV2|NA|TRBJ2-5
CASRGTTGTQYF
TGTGCCAGCAGGGGGACAACGGGGACCCAGTACTTC
>NA|TRBV12-3/TRBV12-4|NA|TRBJ1-2
CASSLLLADGYTF
TGTGCCAGCAGTTTACTCTTGGCGGATGGCTACACCTTC